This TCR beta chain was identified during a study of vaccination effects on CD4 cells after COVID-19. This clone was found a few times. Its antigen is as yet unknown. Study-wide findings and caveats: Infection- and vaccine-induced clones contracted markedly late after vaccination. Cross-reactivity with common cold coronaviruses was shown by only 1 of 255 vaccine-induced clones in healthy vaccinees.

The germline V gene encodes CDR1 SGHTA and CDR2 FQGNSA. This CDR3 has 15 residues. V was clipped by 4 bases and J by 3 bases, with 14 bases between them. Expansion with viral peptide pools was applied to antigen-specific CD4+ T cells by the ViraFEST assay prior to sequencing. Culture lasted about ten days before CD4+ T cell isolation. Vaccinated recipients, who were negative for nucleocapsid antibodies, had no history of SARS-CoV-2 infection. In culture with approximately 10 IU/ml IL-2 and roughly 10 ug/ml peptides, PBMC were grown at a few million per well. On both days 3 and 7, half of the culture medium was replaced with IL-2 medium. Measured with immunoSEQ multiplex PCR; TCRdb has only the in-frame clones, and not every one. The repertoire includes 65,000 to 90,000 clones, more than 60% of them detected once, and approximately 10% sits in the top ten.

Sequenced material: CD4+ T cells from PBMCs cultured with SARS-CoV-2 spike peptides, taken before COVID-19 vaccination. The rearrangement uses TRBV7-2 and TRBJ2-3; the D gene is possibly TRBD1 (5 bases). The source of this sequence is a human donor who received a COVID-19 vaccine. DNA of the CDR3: TGTGCCAGCAGCTCCCGGACAATGGGGACAGATACGCAGTATTTT. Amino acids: CASSSRTMGTDTQYF.